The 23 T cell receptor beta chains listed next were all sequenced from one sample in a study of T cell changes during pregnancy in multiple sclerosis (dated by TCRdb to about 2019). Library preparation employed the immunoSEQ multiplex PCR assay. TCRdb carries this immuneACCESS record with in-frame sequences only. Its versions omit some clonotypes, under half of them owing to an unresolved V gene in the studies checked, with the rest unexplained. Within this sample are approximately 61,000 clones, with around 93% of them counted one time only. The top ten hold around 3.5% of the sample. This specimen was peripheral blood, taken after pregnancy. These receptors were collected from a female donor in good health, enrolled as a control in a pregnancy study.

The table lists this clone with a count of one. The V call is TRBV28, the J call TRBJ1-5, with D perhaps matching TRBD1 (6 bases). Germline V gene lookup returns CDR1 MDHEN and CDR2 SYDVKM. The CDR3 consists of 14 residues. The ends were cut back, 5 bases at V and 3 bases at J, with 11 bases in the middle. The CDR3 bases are TGTGCCAGCAGTCGGACAGCCTTCAATCAGCCCCAGCATTTT. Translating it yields CASSRTAFNQPQHF.

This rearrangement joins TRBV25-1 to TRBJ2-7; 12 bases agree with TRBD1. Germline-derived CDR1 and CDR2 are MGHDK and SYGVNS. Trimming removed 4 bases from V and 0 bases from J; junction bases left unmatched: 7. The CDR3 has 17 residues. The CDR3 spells CASSGGTGGLYSYEQYF. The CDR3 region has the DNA TGTGCCAGCAGTGGGGGGACAGGGGGCCTGTACTCCTACGAGCAGTACTTC.

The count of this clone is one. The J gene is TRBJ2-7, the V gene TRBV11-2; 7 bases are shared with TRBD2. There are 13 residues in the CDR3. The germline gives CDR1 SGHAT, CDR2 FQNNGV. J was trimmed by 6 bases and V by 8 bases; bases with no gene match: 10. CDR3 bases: TGTGCCAGCGGGGGGAGGGAGGGCCGCGAGCAGTACTTC. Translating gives CASGGREGREQYF.

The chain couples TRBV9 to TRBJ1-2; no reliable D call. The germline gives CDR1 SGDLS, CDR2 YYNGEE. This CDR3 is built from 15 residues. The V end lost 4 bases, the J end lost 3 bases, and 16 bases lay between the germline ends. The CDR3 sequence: CASSTSFWEDYGYTF. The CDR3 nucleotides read TGTGCCAGCAGCACATCTTTCTGGGAGGACTATGGCTACACCTTC.

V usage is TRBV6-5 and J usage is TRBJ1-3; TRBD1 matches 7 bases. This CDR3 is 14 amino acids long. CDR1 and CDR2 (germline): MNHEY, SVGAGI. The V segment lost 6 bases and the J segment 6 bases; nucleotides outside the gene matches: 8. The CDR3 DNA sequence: TGTGCCAGCAGGTCAGGGGGATCCGAAAACACCATATATTTT. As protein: CASRSGGSENTIYF.

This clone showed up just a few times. The CDR3 loop is CASSQDFERVRELFF. In DNA, the CDR3 is TGCGCCAGCAGCCAAGATTTCGAGCGAGTAAGGGAGCTGTTTTTT. The rearrangement uses TRBV4-3 and TRBJ2-2; D uncertain. Germline lookup yields CDR1 LGHNA and CDR2 YSLEER. Trimming stripped 0 bases from V and 9 bases from J, with 14 bases between. The CDR3 has 15 amino acids.

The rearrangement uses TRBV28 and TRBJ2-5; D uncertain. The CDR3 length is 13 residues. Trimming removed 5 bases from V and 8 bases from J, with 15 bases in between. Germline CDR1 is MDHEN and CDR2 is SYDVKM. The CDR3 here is CASSPSLTLTQYF. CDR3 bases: TGTGCCAGCAGTCCGTCCCTCACTCTAACCCAGTACTTC.

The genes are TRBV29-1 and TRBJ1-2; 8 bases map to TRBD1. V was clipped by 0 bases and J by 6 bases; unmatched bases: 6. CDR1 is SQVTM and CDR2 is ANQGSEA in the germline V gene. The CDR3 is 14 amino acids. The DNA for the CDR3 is TGCAGCGTTGAAGATCGAGGCAGGGGGCATGGCTACACCTTC. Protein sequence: CSVEDRGRGHGYTF.

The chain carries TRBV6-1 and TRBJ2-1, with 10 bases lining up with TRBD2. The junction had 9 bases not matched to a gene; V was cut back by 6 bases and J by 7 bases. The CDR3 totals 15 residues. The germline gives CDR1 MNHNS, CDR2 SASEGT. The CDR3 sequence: CASRGLAGVWNEQFF. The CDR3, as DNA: TGTGCCAGCAGGGGTCTAGCGGGAGTTTGGAATGAGCAGTTCTTC.

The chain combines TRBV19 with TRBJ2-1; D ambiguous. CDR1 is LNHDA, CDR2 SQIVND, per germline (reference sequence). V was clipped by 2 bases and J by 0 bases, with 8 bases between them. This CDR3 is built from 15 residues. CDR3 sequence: CASSIQASSYNEQFF. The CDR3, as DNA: TGTGCCAGTAGTATACAGGCCAGCTCCTACAATGAGCAGTTCTTC.

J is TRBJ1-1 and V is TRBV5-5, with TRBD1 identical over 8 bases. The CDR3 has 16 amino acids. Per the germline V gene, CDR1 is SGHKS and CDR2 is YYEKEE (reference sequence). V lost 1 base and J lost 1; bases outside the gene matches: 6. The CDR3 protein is CASSLTGGNSNTEAFF. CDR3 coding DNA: TGTGCCAGCAGCTTGACAGGGGGAAACTCGAACACTGAAGCTTTCTTT.

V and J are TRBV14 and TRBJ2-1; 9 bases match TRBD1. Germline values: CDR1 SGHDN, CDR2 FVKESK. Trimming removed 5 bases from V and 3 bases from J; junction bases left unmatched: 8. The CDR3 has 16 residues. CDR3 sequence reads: CASSSFGTGIYNEQFF. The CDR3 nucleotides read TGTGCCAGCAGCTCGTTTGGGACAGGGATCTACAATGAGCAGTTCTTC.

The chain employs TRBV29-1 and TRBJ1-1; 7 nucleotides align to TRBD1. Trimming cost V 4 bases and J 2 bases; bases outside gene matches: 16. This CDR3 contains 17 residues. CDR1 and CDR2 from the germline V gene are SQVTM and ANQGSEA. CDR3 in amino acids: CSVAYEEGAQLNTEAFF. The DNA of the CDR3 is TGCAGCGTTGCCTACGAGGAGGGGGCCCAGCTCAACACTGAAGCTTTCTTT.

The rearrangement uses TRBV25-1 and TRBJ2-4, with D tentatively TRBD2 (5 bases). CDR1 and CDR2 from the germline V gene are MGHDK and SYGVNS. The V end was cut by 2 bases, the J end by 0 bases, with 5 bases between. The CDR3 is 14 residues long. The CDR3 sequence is CASSEAGAKNIQYF. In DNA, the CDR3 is TGTGCCAGCAGTGAAGCGGGAGCCAAAAACATTCAGTACTTC.

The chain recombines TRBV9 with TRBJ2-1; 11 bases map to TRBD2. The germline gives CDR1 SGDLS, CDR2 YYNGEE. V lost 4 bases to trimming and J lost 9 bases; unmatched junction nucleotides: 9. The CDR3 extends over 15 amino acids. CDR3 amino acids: CASSPEVAGGGEQFF. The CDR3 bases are TGTGCCAGCAGCCCAGAGGTAGCGGGAGGGGGTGAGCAGTTCTTC.

The CDR3 sequence is CASSHLGQFYEQYF. DNA for the CDR3: TGTGCCAGCAGCCATCTGGGACAGTTCTACGAGCAGTACTTC. The chain uses TRBV14 and TRBJ2-7; TRBD1 matches at 7 bases. V was pared by 3 bases and J by 3 bases, with 5 bases of the junction left unmatched. Per germline, CDR1 SGHDN and CDR2 FVKESK. This CDR3 is 14 amino acids long.

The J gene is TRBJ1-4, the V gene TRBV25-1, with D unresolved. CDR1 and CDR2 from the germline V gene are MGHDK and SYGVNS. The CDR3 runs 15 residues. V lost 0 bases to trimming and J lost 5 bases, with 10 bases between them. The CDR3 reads CASSEYFRGNEKLFF. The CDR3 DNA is TGTGCCAGCAGTGAATATTTTAGAGGGAATGAAAAACTGTTTTTT.

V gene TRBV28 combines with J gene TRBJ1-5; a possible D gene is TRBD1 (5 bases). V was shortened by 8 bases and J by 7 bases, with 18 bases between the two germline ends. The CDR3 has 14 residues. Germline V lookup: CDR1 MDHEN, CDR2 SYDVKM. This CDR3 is CASVVGGSGQPQHF. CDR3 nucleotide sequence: TGTGCCAGCGTGGTCGGGGGGAGCGGGCAGCCCCAGCATTTT.

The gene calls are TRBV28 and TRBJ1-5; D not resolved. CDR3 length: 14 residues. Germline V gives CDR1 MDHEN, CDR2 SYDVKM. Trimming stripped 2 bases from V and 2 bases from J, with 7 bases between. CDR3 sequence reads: CASSLGGGNQPQHF. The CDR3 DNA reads TGTGCCAGCAGTTTAGGTGGAGGCAATCAGCCCCAGCATTTT.

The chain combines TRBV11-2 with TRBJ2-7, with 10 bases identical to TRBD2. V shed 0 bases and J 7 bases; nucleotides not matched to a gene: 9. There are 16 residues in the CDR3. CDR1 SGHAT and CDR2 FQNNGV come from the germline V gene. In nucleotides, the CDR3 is TGTGCCAGCAGCTTAGAGTGGCTAGCGGGAGTTGGGGAGCAGTACTTC. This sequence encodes CASSLEWLAGVGEQYF. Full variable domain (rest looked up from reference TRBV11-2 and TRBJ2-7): EAGVAQSPRYKIIEKRQSVAFWCNPISGHATLYWYQQILGQGPKLLIQFQNNGVVDDSQLPKDRFSAERLKGVDSTLKIQPAKLEDSAVYLCASSLEWLAGVGEQYFGPGTRLTVT.

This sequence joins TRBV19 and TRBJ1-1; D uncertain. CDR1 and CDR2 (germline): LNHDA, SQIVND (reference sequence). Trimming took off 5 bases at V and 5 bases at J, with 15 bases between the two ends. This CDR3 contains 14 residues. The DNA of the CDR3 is TGTGCCAGTAGTTCGGCCGGACGGGAAACTGAAGCTTTCTTT. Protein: CASSSAGRETEAFF.

CDR3 residues: CASSSRLTSGNTDTQYF. CDR3 coding DNA: TGTGCCAGCAGCTCCCGCCTGACTAGCGGGAACACAGATACGCAGTATTTT. This sequence joins TRBV11-2 and TRBJ2-3, with 11 bases that match TRBD2. CDR3 length: 17 amino acids. Germline-derived CDR1 and CDR2 are SGHAT and FQNNGV. V was clipped by 4 bases and J by 2 bases; unmatched bases: 8.

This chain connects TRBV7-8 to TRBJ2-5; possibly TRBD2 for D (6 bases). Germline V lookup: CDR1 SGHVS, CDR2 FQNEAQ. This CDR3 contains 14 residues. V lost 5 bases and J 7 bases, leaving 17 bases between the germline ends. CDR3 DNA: TGTGCCAGCAGCAATATGGAGGGGATTGGGACCCAGTACTTC. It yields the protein CASSNMEGIGTQYF.